Listed here is a single TCR beta chain. The sample originates from a study of technical replicates of blood from a handful of donors. Generated by immunoSEQ multiplex PCR, the TCRdb table keeps only in-frame clones and is missing some. The table lists tens of thousands of clones, under 95% of them singletons. The CDR3 extends over 16 amino acids. CDR1 is SGHDT and CDR2 is YYEEEE in the germline V gene. V dropped 4 bases and J dropped 9; count of bases not matched to a gene: 11. The V gene is TRBV5-6, the J gene TRBJ1-5; 12 bases fit TRBD1. This TCR was sampled from a human donor in good health. Sequenced sample: T cells isolated from PBMCs. In nucleotides, the CDR3 is TGTGCCAGCAGCCGGGTTGCCGGGACAGGGGGCCCGCCCCAGCATTTT. It is translated as CASSRVAGTGGPPQHF.